This TCR beta chain was recovered during a study of blood T cells in healthy people across ages. Whole-study findings and limits: TCR beta diversity was tightly associated with the proportion of naive T cells.

There are 13 residues in the CDR3. Trimming took off 5 bases at V and 3 bases at J, with 11 bases between the two ends. Germline V gene lookup returns CDR1 SGHTS and CDR2 YDEGEE. Together with a sample-barcoded 5' primer, a J-beta primer mix was included in a second PCR lasting about 6 to 11 cycles. The template-switch adaptor, which had 12 random nucleotides, put a tag on each cDNA molecule. There were at least 3 million CDR3-containing paired-end reads obtained from each sample. TCRdb reprocessed the 5' RACE reads with MiXCR, giving one entry per CDR3 protein. The table lists some 1,800,000 distinct CDR3 sequences, approximately 40% of them singletons. As to this clonotype: The antigen remains undetermined.

The source of this sequence is a human donor in good health. The chain combines TRBV5-8 with TRBJ2-5; D is perhaps TRBD2 (6 bases). The material sequenced was blood. As DNA, the CDR3 is TGTGCCAGCAGGCTGCGCGGGGAAGAGACCCAGTACTTC. It codes for CASRLRGEETQYF.